This T cell receptor (beta chain) was documented in a study of T-cell reconstitution after alpha-beta-depleted transplantation in children. Molecular barcoding with unique molecular identifiers was used for the TCRbeta library. MiXCR, applied by TCRdb to the PCR reads, yields one record per CDR3 protein. The table has 500,000 to 750,000 distinct CDR3 sequences, 13% seen once. CDR3 length: 13 amino acids. Germline V gene data show CDR1 as SQVTM and CDR2 as ANQGSEA. V lost 6 bases to trimming and J lost 1 base, with 12 bases between them. Study findings and constraints: Roughly two months post-transplant, alpha-beta T cells reportedly originated from several hundred graft clones that had expanded. Newly generated T cells supplied most T-cell counts and diversity one year post-transplant.

This clonotype was found a few times. The antigen remains unidentified. The rearrangement uses TRBV29-1 and TRBJ1-1; no firm D call. The input for sequencing was PBMCs, mostly from graft donor cells, taken 360 days after TCRalphabeta/CD19-depleted stem cell transplant. The sequence came from a male patient younger than 18 who had a stem cell transplant for acute myeloid leukemia, so the T cells may come from the graft donor. The DNA of the CDR3 is TGCAGCGTAATCAGAGCTGCGAACACTGAAGCTTTCTTT. Translation: CSVIRAANTEAFF.